This entry lists 13 T cell receptor beta chains sequenced from one sample in a study of blood T cell repertoires in COVID-19. TCRdb's copy holds only in-frame clones and misses some; the assay was immunoSEQ multiplex PCR. The sample carries around 120,000 clones, roughly 72% recorded once. Sequences were obtained from peripheral blood. The receptors come from a man older than 75 with acute or convalescent COVID-19.

This rearrangement joins TRBV24-1 to TRBJ2-3; perhaps TRBD1 as D (6 bases). V dropped 4 bases and J dropped 5 bases, with 9 bases sitting between them. The CDR3 contains 13 residues. Per germline, CDR1 KGHDR and CDR2 SFDVKD. The CDR3 nucleotides read TGTGCCACCAGTGACTCAGGGGAAGATACGCAGTATTTT. It yields the protein CATSDSGEDTQYF.

The chain joins TRBV5-8 to TRBJ2-1; 12 nucleotides match TRBD2. This CDR3 comprises 16 residues. Germline V CDR1 and CDR2: SGHTS, YDEGEE. V lost 0 bases, J lost 4 bases, and 2 bases stayed unmatched. CDR3 DNA sequence: TGTGCCAGCAGCTTGGGGACTAGCGGGAAGTACAATGAGCAGTTCTTC. This translates into CASSLGTSGKYNEQFF.

The chain joins TRBV29-1 to TRBJ1-1; 9 nucleotides agree with TRBD1. This CDR3 has 15 residues. Losses at the gene ends were 4 bases for V and 5 bases for J; bases not matched to a gene: 11. Germline lookup yields CDR1 SQVTM and CDR2 ANQGSEA. CDR3 in amino acids: CSVVGTGGTWTEAFF. CDR3 nucleotides: TGCAGCGTTGTCGGTACAGGGGGCACGTGGACTGAAGCTTTCTTT.

The chain couples TRBV20-1 to TRBJ2-7; perhaps TRBD2 as D (6 bases). Germline CDR1 is DFQATT and CDR2 is SNEGSKA (reference sequence). The CDR3 covers 14 residues. V lost 3 bases, J lost 0 bases, and 12 bases lay in between. The CDR3 region has the DNA TGCAGTGCTAGTGCTAGCGCGTTCTCCTACGAGCAGTACTTC. This codes for CSASASAFSYEQYF.

The chain uses TRBV6-5 and TRBJ2-1, with 7 nucleotides matching TRBD2. With 1 base clipped from V and 6 bases from J, the junction kept 9 bases outside the gene matches. Germline values: CDR1 MNHEY, CDR2 SVGAGI. The CDR3 runs 16 residues. For the CDR3, the DNA is TGTGCCAGCAGTTACTTCCGGGACTATCGGTCCAATGAGCAGTTCTTC. This encodes CASSYFRDYRSNEQFF.

On this clone itself: A read error may produce the germline difference seen at one junction end. In nucleotides, the CDR3 is TGTGCCACCAGCCGAGACAGGGACTATGGCTACACCTTC. Translation: CATSRDRDYGYTF. The chain is built from TRBV15 and TRBJ1-2, with 7 bases that match TRBD1. Germline CDR1 reads LNHNV; CDR2 reads YYDKDF (reference sequence). The CDR3 loop spans 13 amino acids.

There are a few counts of this clone. This chain joins TRBV28 and TRBJ2-1; D is possibly TRBD2 (6 bases). CDR3 length: 13 amino acids. Germline V gene data show CDR1 as MDHEN and CDR2 as SYDVKM. V dropped 6 bases and J dropped 4 bases, with 10 bases sitting between them. CDR3 sequence: CASSFGLYNEQFF. For the CDR3, the DNA is TGTGCCAGCAGCTTCGGACTATACAATGAGCAGTTCTTC.

The rearrangement joins TRBV6-2 or TRBV6-3 to TRBJ1-5, with D possibly matching TRBD1 (6 bases). Trimming took off 0 bases at V and 3 bases at J, with 9 bases between the two ends. This CDR3 is built from 15 residues. Germline V gene lookup returns CDR1 MNHEY and CDR2 SVGEGT. CDR3 coding DNA: TGTGCCAGCAGTTACTCCCAGGGGTACAATCAGCCCCAGCATTTT. Its translation is CASSYSQGYNQPQHF.

For this clone: Other nucleotide sequences in the sample specify the same CDR3. This sequence joins TRBV7-9 and TRBJ1-3; D call uncertain. The CDR3 has 14 amino acids. CDR1 is SEHNR, CDR2 FQNEAQ, per germline (reference sequence). Between the trimmed V and J ends, which lost 1 base and 0 bases, there was a span of 4 bases. The CDR3: CASSLVYSGNTIYF. Here the CDR3 DNA reads TGTGCCAGCAGCTTAGTTTACTCTGGAAACACCATATATTTT.

This clone was counted only a few times. The gene calls are TRBV18 and TRBJ1-1; D remains ambiguous. Germline V CDR1 and CDR2: KGHSH, LQKENI. The CDR3 consists of 18 residues. The V and J ends lost 3 bases and 2 bases respectively, with 22 bases between them. CDR3 in amino acids: CASSPTPSSATANTEAFF. CDR3 nucleotides: TGTGCCAGCTCACCCACACCGAGTTCGGCCACAGCTAACACTGAAGCTTTCTTT.

The V call is TRBV30, the J call TRBJ2-7; TRBD1 aligns across 11 bases. This CDR3 has 14 residues. The V and J ends lost 3 bases and 2 bases, in that order; junction bases with no gene match: 3. Germline loops: CDR1 GTSNPN, CDR2 SVGIG (reference sequence). The CDR3 here is CAWRGQGVTYEQYF. In nucleotides, the CDR3 is TGTGCCTGGAGGGGACAGGGGGTGACCTACGAGCAGTACTTC.

This clone was observed a few times. V usage is TRBV2 and J usage is TRBJ1-5; 7 positions agree with TRBD1. CDR1 is SNHLY, CDR2 FYNNEI, per germline. The CDR3 contains 15 residues. The V and J ends lost 1 base and 5 bases, in that order; junction bases with no gene match: 5. The CDR3 spells CASSEGRGRHQPQHF. The CDR3 DNA is TGTGCCAGCAGTGAAGGTAGGGGGCGACATCAGCCCCAGCATTTT.

The chain joins TRBV5-1 to TRBJ2-7; 16 bases agree with TRBD2. CDR3 length: 16 amino acids. CDR1 SGHRS and CDR2 YFSETQ come from the germline V gene. The J segment lost 5 bases and the V segment lost 4 bases, leaving 6 bases of the junction unmatched. Here the CDR3 reads CASSLLGLAGGNEQYF. In DNA, the CDR3 is TGCGCCAGCAGCCTTTTGGGACTAGCGGGAGGGAACGAGCAGTACTTC.